This T cell receptor (beta chain) came from a study of graft-versus-host responses after intestinal transplantation. Looked up from germline, CDR1 is SGHRS and CDR2 is YFSETQ. V was pared by 3 bases and J by 2 bases, with 5 bases of the junction left unmatched. The CDR3 contains 16 residues. Notes on this clone: The antigen is undetermined.

Here immunoSEQ multiplex PCR was the method, and the copy in TCRdb shows in-frame clones only, minus some. This table holds some 140,000 clones, around nine tenths found once. This receptor was taken from a human donor who received an intestinal transplant. The chain couples TRBV5-1 to TRBJ2-3; 11 nucleotides match TRBD2. The source material was unstimulated CD4+ T cells sorted from spleen or lymph node cells, sampled before intestinal transplant. Here the CDR3 DNA reads TGCGCCAGCAGCTCTGGGACTAGCGGAGACACAGATACGCAGTATTTT. Encoded protein: CASSSGTSGDTDTQYF.